This is a list of T cell receptor beta chains from one sample in a study of CD8 T cells in ankylosing spondylitis. MiXCR was run by TCRdb on the 5' RACE reads, yielding one entry per CDR3 protein. The profile covers about 400,000 distinct CDR3 sequences, with around 22% appearing a single time and about a sixth taken by the ten largest. Sequencing was carried out using blood, either unsorted or a sorted T cell fraction (not recorded which). These receptor sequences come from a male donor with ankylosing spondylitis. Both conserved end residues are part of each CDR3. The D gene is left open where the match is weak. The size of a clone is reported for some rows only, either as once, few or many, or as a class for expanded clones.

clone_size	v_call	cdr3_length	j_call	d_call	cdr3_nt	cdr3_aa
few	TRBV2	15	TRBJ1-1	-	TGTGCCAGCAGTATTCGACAGAGCATGAACACTGAAGCTTTCTTT	CASSIRQSMNTEAFF
-	TRBV5-1	15	TRBJ2-5	-	TGCGCCAGCAGCTTCTCCCGGGGGGCTCAAGAGACCCAGTACTTC	CASSFSRGAQETQYF
few	TRBV3-1	16	TRBJ1-3	-	TGTGCCAGCAGCCCTTGGACATTTAGCTCTGGAAACACCATATATTTT	CASSPWTFSSGNTIYF
-	TRBV28	14	TRBJ2-7	TRBD1	TGTGCCAGCAGAAACACAGGGGCCCCCTACGAGCAGTACTTC	CASRNTGAPYEQYF
-	TRBV19	15	TRBJ2-2	-	TGTGCCAGTAGTTACGGACAGGAGGGAACCGGGGAGCTGTTTTTT	CASSYGQEGTGELFF
-	TRBV7-8	15	TRBJ2-5	TRBD2	TGTGCCAGCAGCTTACCCGGGCCGGGGGGAGAGACCCAGTACTTC	CASSLPGPGGETQYF
few	TRBV28	13	TRBJ1-2	TRBD1	TGTGCCAGCAGTGGGGGACAGCTCTATGGCTACACCTTC	CASSGGQLYGYTF
many	TRBV18	17	TRBJ2-4	-	TGTGCCAGCTCACCTCGGACACCCGCAACCGACAAAAACATTCAGTACTTC	CASSPRTPATDKNIQYF
-	TRBV27	13	TRBJ2-1	-	TGTGCCAGCAGTTTTCGTAGAAACAATGAGCAGTTCTTC	CASSFRRNNEQFF
few	TRBV5-6	15	TRBJ2-1	TRBD1	TGTGCCAGCAGCTTGAGAGACAGGGGTTTCAATGAGCAGTTCTTC	CASSLRDRGFNEQFF